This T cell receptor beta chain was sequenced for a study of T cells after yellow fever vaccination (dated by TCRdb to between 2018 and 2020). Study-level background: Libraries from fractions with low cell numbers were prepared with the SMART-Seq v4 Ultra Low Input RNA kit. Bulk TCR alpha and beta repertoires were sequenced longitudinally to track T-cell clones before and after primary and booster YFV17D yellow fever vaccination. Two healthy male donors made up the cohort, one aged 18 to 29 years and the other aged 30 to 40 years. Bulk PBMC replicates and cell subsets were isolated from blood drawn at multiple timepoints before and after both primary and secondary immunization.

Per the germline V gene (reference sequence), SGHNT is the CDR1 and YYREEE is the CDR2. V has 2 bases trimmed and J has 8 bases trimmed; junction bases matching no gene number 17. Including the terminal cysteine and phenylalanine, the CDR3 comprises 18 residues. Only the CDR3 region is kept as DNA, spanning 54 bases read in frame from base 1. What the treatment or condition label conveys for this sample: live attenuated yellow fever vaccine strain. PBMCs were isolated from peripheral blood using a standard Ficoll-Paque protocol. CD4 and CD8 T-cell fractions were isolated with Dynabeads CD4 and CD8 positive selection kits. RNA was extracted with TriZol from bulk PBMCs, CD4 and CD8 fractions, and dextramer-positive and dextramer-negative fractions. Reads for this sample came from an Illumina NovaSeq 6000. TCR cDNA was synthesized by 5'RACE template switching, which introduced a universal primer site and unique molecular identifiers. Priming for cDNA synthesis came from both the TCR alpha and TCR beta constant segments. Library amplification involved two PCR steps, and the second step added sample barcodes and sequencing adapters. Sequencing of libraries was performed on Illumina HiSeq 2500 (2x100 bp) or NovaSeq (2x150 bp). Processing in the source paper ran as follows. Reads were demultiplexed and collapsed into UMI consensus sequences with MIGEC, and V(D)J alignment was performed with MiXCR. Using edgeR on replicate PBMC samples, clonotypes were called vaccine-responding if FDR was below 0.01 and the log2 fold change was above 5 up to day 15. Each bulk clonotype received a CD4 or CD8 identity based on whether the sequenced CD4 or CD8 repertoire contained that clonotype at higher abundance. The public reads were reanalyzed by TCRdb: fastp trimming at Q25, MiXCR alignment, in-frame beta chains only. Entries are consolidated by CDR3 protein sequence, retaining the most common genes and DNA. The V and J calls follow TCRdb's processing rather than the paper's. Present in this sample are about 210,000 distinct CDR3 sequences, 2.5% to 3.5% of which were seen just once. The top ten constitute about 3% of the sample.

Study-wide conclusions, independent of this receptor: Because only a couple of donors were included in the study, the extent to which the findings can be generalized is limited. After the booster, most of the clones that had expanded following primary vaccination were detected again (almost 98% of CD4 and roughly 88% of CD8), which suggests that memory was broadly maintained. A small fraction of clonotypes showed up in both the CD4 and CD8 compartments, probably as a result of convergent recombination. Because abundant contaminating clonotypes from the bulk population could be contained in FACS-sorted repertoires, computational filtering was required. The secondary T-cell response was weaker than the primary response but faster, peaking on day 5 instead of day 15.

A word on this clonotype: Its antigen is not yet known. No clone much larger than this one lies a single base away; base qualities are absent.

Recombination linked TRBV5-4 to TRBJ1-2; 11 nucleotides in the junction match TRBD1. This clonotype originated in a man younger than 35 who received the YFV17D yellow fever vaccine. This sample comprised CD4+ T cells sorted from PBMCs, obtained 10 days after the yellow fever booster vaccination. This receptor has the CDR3 CASSFGQGAPLRGEGYTF. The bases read TGTGCCAGCAGCTTTGGACAGGGGGCGCCCCTCAGGGGAGAAGGCTACACCTTC.